A selection of T cell receptor beta chains follows, all from one sample in a study of tumor-infiltrating lymphocytes in primary liver carcinoma. TCRdb analysed the multiplex PCR reads with MiXCR anew, one entry per CDR3 protein. The table lists a few hundred thousand distinct CDR3 sequences, 50% to 75% of them singletons. The source material was peripheral blood. The receptor set was obtained from a woman in her thirties with primary liver carcinoma and hepatitis B virus infection. CDR3s include the opening cysteine and the closing phenylalanine or tryptophan. A D gene is named only where the DNA matches it firmly. Rows may omit the clone size; those that give it use once, few, many or a size class.

d_call	v_call	j_call	clone_size	cdr3_nt	cdr3_aa
-	TRBV11-3	TRBJ2-1	many	TGTGCCAGCAGCTTGGGACAAGCTTACAATGAGCAGTTCTTC	CASSLGQAYNEQFF
TRBD1	TRBV6-5	TRBJ1-5	-	TGTGCCAGCAGTCCTCGGAACAGATGGACAGGAGGGAGCAATCAGCGCCAGCATTTT	CASSPRNRWTGGSNQRQHF
-	TRBV7-8	TRBJ1-6	-	TGTGCCAGCAGCATCCCCCTGGGGGCCGCGAATTCACCCCTCCACTTT	CASSIPLGAANSPLHF
-	TRBV6-1	TRBJ1-1	few	TGTGCCAGCAGTAGCCGGGAAAGGAACACTGAAGCTTTCTTT	CASSSRERNTEAFF
TRBD2	TRBV4-1	TRBJ2-1	many	TGCGCCAGCAGCCAGACTCTAGCGGGAGGATCCTACAATGAGCAGTTCTTC	CASSQTLAGGSYNEQFF
-	TRBV21-1	TRBJ2-5	-	TGTGCCAGTAGCAAAGAGCTTCAAGAGACCCAGTACTTC	CASSKELQETQYF
-	TRBV12-3/TRBV12-4	TRBJ2-1	-	TGTGCCAGCAGTTTACTTAGTTTAGCCTACAATGAGCAGTCCTTC	CASSLLSLAYNEQSF
-	TRBV13	TRBJ2-7	-	TGTGCCAGCAGCTTAAAAGTTCGGCTTTGGGGACCACCCTACGAGCAGTACTTC	CASSLKVRLWGPPYEQYF
TRBD2	TRBV7-3	TRBJ2-1	-	TGTGCCAGCAGTCGGGGACTAGCGGGAGGGGAGCAGTTCTTC	CASSRGLAGGEQFF
TRBD1	TRBV12-3/TRBV12-4	TRBJ2-3	-	TGTGCCAGCAGTCCGTGGACAGGGATGGCAGATACGCAGTGTTTT	CASSPWTGMADTQCF
-	TRBV11-1	TRBJ2-2	-	TGTGCCAGTAGCCCCACCGGGTACACCGGGGAGCTGTTTTTT	CASSPTGYTGELFF
TRBD1	TRBV7-9	TRBJ2-6	once	TGTGCCAGCAGCGCCAATCCGGGACAGCCATACTTTGGGGCCAACGCCCTGACTTTC	CASSANPGQPYFGANALTF
-	TRBV11-2	TRBJ2-2	-	TGTGCCAGCAGCTTTGAGTTCGGGGGGCTGTTTTTT	CASSFEFGGLFF
-	TRBV21-1	TRBJ1-2	once	TGTGCCAGCAGTAAGGTCCAGGGGAACTATGGCTACACCTTC	CASSKVQGNYGYTF
TRBD2	TRBV6-1	TRBJ2-7	few	TGTGCCAGCAGTGAGACTAGCGGTCTCTACGAGCAGTACTTC	CASSETSGLYEQYF
-	TRBV6-5	TRBJ2-2	-	TGTGCCAGCAGTTACTCTGGAGGGGAGCTGTTTTTT	CASSYSGGELFF
-	TRBV11-2	TRBJ1-1	-	TGTACCAGCAGTTTAGATCAGGGATCTGAAGCTTTCTTT	CTSSLDQGSEAFF
TRBD1	TRBV11-3	TRBJ1-1	-	TGTGCCAGCGGCTTCGGGACAGGACCTAACACTGAAGCTTTCTTT	CASGFGTGPNTEAFF
TRBD2	TRBV29-1	TRBJ2-3	once	TGCAGCGCCCCGGCAGCGGGATCCCAAGGGTTGTCGGCTACGCAGTATTTT	CSAPAAGSQGLSATQYF
TRBD1	TRBV14	TRBJ2-2	few	TGTGCCAGCAGCCGGCAGGGGGCCACCGGGGAGCTGTTTTTT	CASSRQGATGELFF
TRBD1	TRBV7-8	TRBJ1-4	-	TGTGCCAGCAGCGAGGACAGGGGAACGGCAAGGGAAAAACTGTTTTTT	CASSEDRGTAREKLFF
TRBD2	TRBV6-1	TRBJ2-4	few	TGTGCCAGCAGTGAACTCGCTGGGACTAAGAAAAACATTCAGTACTTC	CASSELAGTKKNIQYF
TRBD2	TRBV11-2	TRBJ2-1	once	TGTGCCAGCAGCGCCTCTTTAGCGGGAGGATACAATGAGCAATTCTTC	CASSASLAGGYNEQFF
TRBD1	TRBV4-2	TRBJ1-1	many	TGTGCCAGCAGCCAGGGGACAGGGGGCCTTTATCCTGAAGCTTTCTTT	CASSQGTGGLYPEAFF
TRBD2	TRBV5-1	TRBJ2-5	-	TGCGCCAGCAGCTTGGTGGGCCTAGCGGGAGTGTTAGAGACCCAGTACTTC	CASSLVGLAGVLETQYF
TRBD1	TRBV6-5	TRBJ1-2	many	TGTGCCAGCAGTTCCGGGACAGGGGCCTATGGCTACACCTTC	CASSSGTGAYGYTF
-	TRBV11-1	TRBJ2-3	-	TGTGTCAGCAGCTTGGGTAGGGGGGTCACAGATACGCAGTGTTTT	CVSSLGRGVTDTQCF
TRBD2	TRBV11-2	TRBJ2-1	many	TGTGCCAGCAGCCAGGACGGGACTAGCGCATTGTTTGAGCAGTTCTTC	CASSQDGTSALFEQFF
-	TRBV6-2/TRBV6-3	TRBJ2-3	-	TGTGCCAGCAGTGAGCTCGACGGGGGGCATGCAGTTACGCAGTATTTT	CASSELDGGHAVTQYF
-	TRBV6-6	TRBJ2-7	-	TGTGCCAACAGTCGGTCTTACGAGCAGTATTTC	CANSRSYEQYF
-	TRBV7-9	TRBJ2-1	-	TGTGCCAGCAGCTTAGGGTCTAGCCCTTACAATGAGCAGTTCTTC	CASSLGSSPYNEQFF
TRBD2	TRBV11-2	TRBJ2-5	-	TGTACCAGCAGCATATCCTGGACTAGCGGGGGGAAAAGGGAGACCCAGTACTTC	CTSSISWTSGGKRETQYF
TRBD2	TRBV25-1	TRBJ2-7	-	TGTGCCAGCAGTGAAATGGGGGCTAGCGGGGTCTCCTACGAGCAGTACTTC	CASSEMGASGVSYEQYF
-	TRBV6-5	TRBJ2-6	-	TGTGCCAACAGTTACGCGACTCGATCTGGAGCCAACGTCCTGACTTTC	CANSYATRSGANVLTF
TRBD2	TRBV12-3/TRBV12-4	TRBJ2-7	many	TGTGCCAGCAAGCGGGATGGGGCCGAGCAGTACTTC	CASKRDGAEQYF
-	TRBV6-2/TRBV6-3	TRBJ2-7	many	TGTGCCAGCAGTTCGAGGTCCGGGACTGAGGTAGACGAGCAGTACTTC	CASSSRSGTEVDEQYF
TRBD2	TRBV28	TRBJ2-5	-	TGTGCCAGCAGTTTAGCTAGCGGCAAGACCCAGTACTTC	CASSLASGKTQYF
-	TRBV30	TRBJ2-3	-	TGTGCCTGGAAAAGCCTACAAGCGACAAATACGCAGTATTTT	CAWKSLQATNTQYF
-	TRBV5-4	TRBJ2-7	-	TGTGCCAGCAGCTATGTTGGAACTAGCCAGAGGGAGCAGTACTTC	CASSYVGTSQREQYF
-	TRBV12-3/TRBV12-4	TRBJ2-1	many	TGTGCCAGCAGTTTTAGGGCTACCAATGAGCAGTTCTTC	CASSFRATNEQFF
-	TRBV11-1	TRBJ2-2	-	TGTGCCAGCAGTTTAGACCGGAGTAGCTCCAACATCGGGGAGCTGTTTTTT	CASSLDRSSSNIGELFF
-	TRBV11-2	TRBJ1-5	-	TGTGCCAGCAGCTTAAGCTCACTCGGGGATCAGCCCCAGCATTTT	CASSLSSLGDQPQHF
TRBD2	TRBV9	TRBJ2-5	-	TGTGCCAGCAGCGTAGGGCCTAGCGGCACCGAGAGGAAGACCCAGTACTTC	CASSVGPSGTERKTQYF
-	TRBV30	TRBJ1-1	few	TGTGCCTGGAGAAGATGGGAGAACACTGAAGCTTTCTTT	CAWRRWENTEAFF
-	TRBV6-5	TRBJ1-1	few	TGTGCCAGCGGACCTAGGGGGGGGAACACTGAAGCTTTCTTT	CASGPRGGNTEAFF
-	TRBV6-5	TRBJ1-2	-	TGTGCCAGCAGTCCACGGACATGGGGCGCGGGAGGCTACACCTTC	CASSPRTWGAGGYTF
TRBD1	TRBV4-2	TRBJ2-1	many	TGTGCCAGCAGCCAAGGACAGGGGGGATACTCCTACAATGAGCAGTTCTTC	CASSQGQGGYSYNEQFF
-	TRBV29-1	TRBJ2-5	-	TGCAGCGTCGCATCACAGGGAGGGGAGACCCAGTACTTC	CSVASQGGETQYF
-	TRBV11-2	TRBJ2-2	-	-	CASSLHLVGQGSTGELLF
-	TRBV6-1	TRBJ2-3	-	TGTGCCAGCGCGAAGGAGTGGAAAAGCACAGATACGCAGTATTTT	CASAKEWKSTDTQYF
-	TRBV12-3/TRBV12-4	TRBJ1-3	few	TGTGCCAGCACCCGGGGGTACGGAAACACCATATATTTT	CASTRGYGNTIYF
-	TRBV11-3	TRBJ2-1	many	TGTGCCAGCAGCTTACCCGGGCCACACAATGAGCAGTTCTTC	CASSLPGPHNEQFF